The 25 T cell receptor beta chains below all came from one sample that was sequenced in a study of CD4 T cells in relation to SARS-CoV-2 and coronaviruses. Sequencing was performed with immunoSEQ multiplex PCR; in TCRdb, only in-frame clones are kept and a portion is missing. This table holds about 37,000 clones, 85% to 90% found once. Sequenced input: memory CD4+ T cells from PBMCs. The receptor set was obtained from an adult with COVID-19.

DNA of the CDR3: TGTGCCACCAGTAGCGGGGGGGGAAAGACCCAGTACTTC. Translating gives CATSSGGGKTQYF. The rearrangement joins TRBV24-1 to TRBJ2-5, with 10 bases aligning to TRBD2. Germline V gene sequence: CDR1 KGHDR, CDR2 SFDVKD. Trimming took 6 bases from V and 6 from J; bases not matched to a gene: 3. CDR3 size: 13 residues.

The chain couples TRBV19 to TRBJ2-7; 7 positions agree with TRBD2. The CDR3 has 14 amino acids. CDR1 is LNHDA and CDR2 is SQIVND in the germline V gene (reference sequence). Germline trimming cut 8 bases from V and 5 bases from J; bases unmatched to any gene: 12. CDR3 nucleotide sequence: TGTGCCAGTGGGGGAGGGTTTGGTAGAGACGAGCAGTACTTC. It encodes CASGGGFGRDEQYF.

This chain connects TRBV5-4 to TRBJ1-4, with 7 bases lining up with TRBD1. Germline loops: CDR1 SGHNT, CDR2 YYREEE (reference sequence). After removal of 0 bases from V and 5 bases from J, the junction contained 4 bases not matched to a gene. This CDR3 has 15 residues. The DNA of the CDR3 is TGTGCCAGCAGCTTGGTACCAGGGGGGAATGAAAAACTGTTTTTT. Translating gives CASSLVPGGNEKLFF.

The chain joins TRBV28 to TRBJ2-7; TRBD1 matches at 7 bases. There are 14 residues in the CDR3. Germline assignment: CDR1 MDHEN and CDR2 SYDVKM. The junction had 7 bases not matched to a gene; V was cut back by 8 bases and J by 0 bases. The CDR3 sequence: CASHGQVISYEQYF. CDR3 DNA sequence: TGTGCCAGCCACGGACAGGTCATCTCCTACGAGCAGTACTTC.

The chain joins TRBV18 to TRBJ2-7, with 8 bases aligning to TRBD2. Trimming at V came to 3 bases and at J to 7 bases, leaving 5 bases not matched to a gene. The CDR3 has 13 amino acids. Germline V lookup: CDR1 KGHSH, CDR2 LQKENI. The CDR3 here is CASSPGLAGEQYF. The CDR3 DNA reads TGTGCCAGCTCACCCGGACTAGCCGGGGAGCAGTACTTC.

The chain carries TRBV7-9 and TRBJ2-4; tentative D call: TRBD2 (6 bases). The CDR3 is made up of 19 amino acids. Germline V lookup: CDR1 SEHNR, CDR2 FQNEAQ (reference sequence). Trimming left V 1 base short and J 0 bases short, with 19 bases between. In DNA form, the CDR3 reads TGTGCCAGCAGCTTAGATCTTTCCTGGCGGGGCGTAGCCAAAAACATTCAGTACTTC. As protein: CASSLDLSWRGVAKNIQYF.

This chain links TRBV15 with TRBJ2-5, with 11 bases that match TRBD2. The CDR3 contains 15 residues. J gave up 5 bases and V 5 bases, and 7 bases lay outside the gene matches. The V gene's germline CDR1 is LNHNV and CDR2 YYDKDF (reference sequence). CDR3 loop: CATSLRTSGLETQYF. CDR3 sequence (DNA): TGTGCCACCAGCTTAAGGACTAGCGGGTTGGAGACCCAGTACTTC.

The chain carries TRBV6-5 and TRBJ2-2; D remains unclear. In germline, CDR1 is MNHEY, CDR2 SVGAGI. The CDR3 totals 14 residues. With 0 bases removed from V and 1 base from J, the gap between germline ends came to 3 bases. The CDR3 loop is CASSYSVNTGELFF. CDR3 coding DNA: TGTGCCAGCAGTTACTCGGTGAACACCGGGGAGCTGTTTTTT.

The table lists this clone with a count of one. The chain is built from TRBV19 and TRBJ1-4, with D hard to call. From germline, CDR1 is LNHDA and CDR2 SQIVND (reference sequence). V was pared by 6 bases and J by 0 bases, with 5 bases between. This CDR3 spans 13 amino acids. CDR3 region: CASRVATNEKLFF. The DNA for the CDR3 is TGTGCCAGTAGGGTTGCAACTAATGAAAAACTGTTTTTT.

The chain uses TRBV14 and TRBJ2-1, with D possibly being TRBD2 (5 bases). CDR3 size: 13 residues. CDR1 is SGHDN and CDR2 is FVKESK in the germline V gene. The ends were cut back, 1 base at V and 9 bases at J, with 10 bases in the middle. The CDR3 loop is CASSQVRGFEQFF. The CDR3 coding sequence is TGTGCCAGCAGCCAAGTCCGGGGATTTGAGCAGTTCTTC.

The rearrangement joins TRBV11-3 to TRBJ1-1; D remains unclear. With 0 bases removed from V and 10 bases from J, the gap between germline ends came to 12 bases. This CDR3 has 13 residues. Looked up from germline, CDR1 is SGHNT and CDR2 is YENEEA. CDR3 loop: CASSLDNARGAFF. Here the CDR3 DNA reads TGTGCCAGCAGCTTAGATAACGCACGGGGAGCTTTCTTT.

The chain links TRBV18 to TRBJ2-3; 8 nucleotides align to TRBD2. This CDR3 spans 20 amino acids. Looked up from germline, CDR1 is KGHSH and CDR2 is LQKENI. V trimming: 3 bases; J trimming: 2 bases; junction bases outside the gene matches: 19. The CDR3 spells CASSPKQGSRRGANTDTQYF. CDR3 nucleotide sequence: TGTGCCAGCTCACCGAAACAGGGTTCCCGGCGGGGGGCCAACACAGATACGCAGTATTTT.

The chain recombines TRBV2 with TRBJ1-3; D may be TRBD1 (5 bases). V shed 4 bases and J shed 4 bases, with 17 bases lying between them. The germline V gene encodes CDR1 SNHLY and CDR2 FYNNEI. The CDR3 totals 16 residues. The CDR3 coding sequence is TGTGCCAGCAGTGCTGGAGGGGTAGGAGCCGGAAACACCATATATTTT. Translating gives CASSAGGVGAGNTIYF.

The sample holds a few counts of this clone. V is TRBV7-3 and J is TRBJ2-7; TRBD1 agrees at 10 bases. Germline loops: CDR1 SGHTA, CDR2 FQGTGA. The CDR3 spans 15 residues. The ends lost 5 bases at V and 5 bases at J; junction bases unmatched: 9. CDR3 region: CASSPGQGQDHEQYF. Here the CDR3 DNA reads TGTGCCAGCAGCCCGGGACAGGGGCAGGACCACGAGCAGTACTTC.

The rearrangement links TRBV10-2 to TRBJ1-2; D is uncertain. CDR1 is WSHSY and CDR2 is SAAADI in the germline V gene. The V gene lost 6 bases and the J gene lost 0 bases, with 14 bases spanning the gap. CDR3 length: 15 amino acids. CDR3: CASRGRTEANYGYTF. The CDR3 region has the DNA TGCGCCAGCAGGGGGAGAACGGAAGCTAACTATGGCTACACCTTC.

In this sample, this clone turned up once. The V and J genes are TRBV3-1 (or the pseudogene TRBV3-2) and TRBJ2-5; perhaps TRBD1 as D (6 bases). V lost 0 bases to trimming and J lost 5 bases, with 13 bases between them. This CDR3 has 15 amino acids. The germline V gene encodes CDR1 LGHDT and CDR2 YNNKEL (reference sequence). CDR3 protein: CASSQDPTGRETQYF. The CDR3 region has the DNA TGTGCCAGCAGCCAAGACCCCACAGGGCGGGAGACCCAGTACTTC.

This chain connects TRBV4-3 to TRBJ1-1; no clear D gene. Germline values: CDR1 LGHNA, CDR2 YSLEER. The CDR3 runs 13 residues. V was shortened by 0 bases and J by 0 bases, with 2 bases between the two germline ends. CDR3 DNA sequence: TGCGCCAGCAGCCAAGATATGAACACTGAAGCTTTCTTT. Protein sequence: CASSQDMNTEAFF.

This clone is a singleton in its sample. CDR3 sequence (DNA): TGTGCCAGCAGATTTGAGGGCCTTCAGCCCCAGCATTTT. Translation: CASRFEGLQPQHF. The chain joins TRBV2 to TRBJ1-5; D remains ambiguous. The germline CDR1 and CDR2 sequences are SNHLY and FYNNEI. CDR3 length: 13 amino acids. The V and J ends lost 6 bases and 6 bases respectively, with 12 bases between them. Variable domain in full (rest from reference TRBV2 and TRBJ1-5): EPEVTQTPSHQVTQMGQEVILRCVPISNHLYFYWYRQILGQKVEFLVSFYNNEISEKSEIFDDQFSVERPDGSNFTLKIRSTKLEDSAMYFCASRFEGLQPQHFGDGTRLSIL.

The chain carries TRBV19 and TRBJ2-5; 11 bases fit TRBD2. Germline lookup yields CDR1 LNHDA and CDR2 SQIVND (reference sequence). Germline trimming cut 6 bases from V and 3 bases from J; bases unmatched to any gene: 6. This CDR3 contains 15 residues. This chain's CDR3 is CASRGTSGPKETQYF. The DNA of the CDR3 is TGTGCCAGTAGGGGGACTAGCGGACCAAAAGAGACCCAGTACTTC.

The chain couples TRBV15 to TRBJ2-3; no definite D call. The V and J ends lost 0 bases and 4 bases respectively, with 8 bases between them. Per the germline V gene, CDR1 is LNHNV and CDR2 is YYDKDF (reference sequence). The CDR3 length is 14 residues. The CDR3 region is CATSRDFPSDTQYF. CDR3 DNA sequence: TGTGCCACCAGCAGAGATTTTCCCTCAGATACGCAGTATTTT.

The CDR3 region is CASSRGAGYEQYF. CDR3 coding DNA: TGTGCCAGCAGCCGGGGGGCGGGATACGAGCAGTACTTC. This chain joins TRBV3-1 (or the pseudogene TRBV3-2) and TRBJ2-7; D could derive from TRBD1 or TRBD2 (6 bases each). V dropped 4 bases and J dropped 4 bases, with 11 bases sitting between them. Germline CDR1 is LGHDT and CDR2 is YNNKEL (reference sequence). CDR3 length: 13 residues.

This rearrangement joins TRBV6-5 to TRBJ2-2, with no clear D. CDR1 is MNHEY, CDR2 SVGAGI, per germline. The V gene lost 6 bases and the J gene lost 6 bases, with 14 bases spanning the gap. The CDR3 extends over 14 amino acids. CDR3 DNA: TGTGCCAGCAGCTCCCCTTTAGTACCCGGGGAGCTGTTTTTT. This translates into CASSSPLVPGELFF.

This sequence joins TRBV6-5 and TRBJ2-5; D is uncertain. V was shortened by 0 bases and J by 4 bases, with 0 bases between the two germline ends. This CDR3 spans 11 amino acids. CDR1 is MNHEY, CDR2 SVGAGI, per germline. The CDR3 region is CASSYSETQYF. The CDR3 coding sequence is TGTGCCAGCAGTTACTCAGAGACCCAGTACTTC.

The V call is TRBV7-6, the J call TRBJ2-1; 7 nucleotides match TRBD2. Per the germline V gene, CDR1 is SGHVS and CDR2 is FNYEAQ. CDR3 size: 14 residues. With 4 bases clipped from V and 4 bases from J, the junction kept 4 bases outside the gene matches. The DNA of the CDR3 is TGTGCCAGCAGCTCCCGGGGGGTGTACAATGAGCAGTTCTTC. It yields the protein CASSSRGVYNEQFF.

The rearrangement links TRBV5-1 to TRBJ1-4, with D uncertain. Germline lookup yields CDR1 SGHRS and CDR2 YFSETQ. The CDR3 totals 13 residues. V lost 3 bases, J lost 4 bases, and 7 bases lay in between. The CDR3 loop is CASSSFDNEKLFF. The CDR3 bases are TGCGCCAGCAGCTCCTTCGATAATGAAAAACTGTTTTTT.